The 31 T cell receptor beta chains listed next were all sequenced from one sample in a study of blood T cell repertoires in COVID-19. TCRdb's table, derived via immunoSEQ multiplex PCR, lists solely in-frame clones and lacks some. The table shows roughly 120,000 clones, with roughly four fifths occurring only once. Sequencing was carried out using peripheral blood. The receptors shown here come from a human donor in a cohort sampled during active COVID-19.

This clone was observed a single time. The CDR3 here is CASSISGRGETDTQYF. Written as DNA, the CDR3 is TGTGCCAGTAGTATTTCAGGACGGGGGGAAACAGATACGCAGTATTTT. The chain carries TRBV19 and TRBJ2-3, with 7 nucleotides matching TRBD2. This CDR3 region has 16 residues. CDR1 and CDR2 (germline): LNHDA, SQIVND (reference sequence). V lost 3 bases and J lost 3; bases outside the gene matches: 9.

This chain uses TRBV15 with TRBJ1-5; possible D gene TRBD1, 5 bases. The CDR3 contains 13 residues. V was cut by 3 bases and J by 9 bases, with 12 bases left in between. Germline V gives CDR1 LNHNV, CDR2 YYDKDF (reference sequence). The DNA for the CDR3 is TGTGCCACCAGCAGTGTTCGGGGGGTGCCCCAGCATTTT. This translates into CATSSVRGVPQHF.

The J gene is TRBJ2-7, the V gene TRBV19, with D perhaps TRBD1 (5 bases). The germline V gene encodes CDR1 LNHDA and CDR2 SQIVND (reference sequence). Trimming removed 3 bases from V and 3 bases from J, with 12 bases in between. This CDR3 contains 14 residues. The CDR3 spells CASSIRDDSYEQYF. The CDR3 coding sequence is TGTGCCAGTAGTATCAGGGATGATAGCTACGAGCAGTACTTC.

The chain uses TRBV5-1 and TRBJ2-1; 7 positions agree with TRBD2. Germline trimming cut 4 bases from V and 7 bases from J; bases unmatched to any gene: 14. Per germline, CDR1 SGHRS and CDR2 YFSETQ. The CDR3 has 16 residues. CDR3 nucleotide sequence: TGCGCCAGCAGCGTTACGCCGGGGGGATCGGGGAATGAGCAGTTCTTC. Protein: CASSVTPGGSGNEQFF.

The genes are TRBV11-2 and TRBJ2-1; D call uncertain. Germline V lookup: CDR1 SGHAT, CDR2 FQNNGV. The V and J ends lost 1 base and 10 bases respectively, with 8 bases between them. CDR3 size: 12 residues. The CDR3 region is CASSLAGIEQFF. The DNA for the CDR3 is TGTGCCAGCAGCTTAGCAGGCATAGAGCAGTTCTTC. The complete variable domain, with remaining parts taken from reference TRBV11-2 and TRBJ2-1, reads EAGVAQSPRYKIIEKRQSVAFWCNPISGHATLYWYQQILGQGPKLLIQFQNNGVVDDSQLPKDRFSAERLKGVDSTLKIQPAKLEDSAVYLCASSLAGIEQFFGPGTRLTVL.

This clone is a singleton in its sample. The gene calls are TRBV7-8 and TRBJ1-2; D not resolved. The V gene's germline CDR1 is SGHVS and CDR2 FQNEAQ. The length of the CDR3 is 13 residues. V was clipped by 5 bases and J by 4 bases, with 11 bases between them. CDR3 residues: CASSLDISYGYTF. The DNA of the CDR3 is TGTGCCAGCAGCCTAGACATATCCTATGGCTACACCTTC.

V and J are TRBV5-1 and TRBJ2-5, with 7 bases fitting TRBD2. J gave up 2 bases and V 0 bases, and 10 bases lay outside the gene matches. CDR1 and CDR2 from the germline V gene are SGHRS and YFSETQ. The CDR3 runs to 17 residues. CDR3 nucleotides: TGCGCCAGCAGCTTGGGAGTGGCGGCTAGCGGACAAGAGACCCAGTACTTC. The encoded protein is CASSLGVAASGQETQYF.

V is TRBV7-2 and J is TRBJ2-7; the match to TRBD1 covers 9 bases. The junction had 11 bases not matched to a gene; V was cut back by 5 bases and J by 3 bases. Germline lookup yields CDR1 SGHTA and CDR2 FQGNSA. CDR3 length: 16 amino acids. This CDR3 is CASSPDWGQGGYEQYF. The CDR3 DNA reads TGTGCCAGCAGCCCTGACTGGGGACAGGGCGGCTACGAGCAGTACTTC.

This clone appeared a few times. The V and J genes are TRBV3-1 (or the pseudogene TRBV3-2) and TRBJ2-3; the match to TRBD1 covers 8 bases. CDR1 and CDR2 from the germline V gene are LGHDT and YNNKEL (reference sequence). The CDR3 totals 15 residues. Trimming cost V 0 bases and J 5 bases; bases outside gene matches: 4. Written as DNA, the CDR3 is TGTGCCAGCAGCCAAGATGCCAGGGGGCGAGATACGCAGTATTTT. It specifies CASSQDARGRDTQYF.

The genes are TRBV5-1 and TRBJ2-1; 9 bases map to TRBD2. The CDR3 is made up of 16 amino acids. V was pared by 2 bases and J by 1 base, with 4 bases of the junction left unmatched. Germline V gives CDR1 SGHRS, CDR2 YFSETQ. CDR3 sequence (DNA): TGCGCCAGCAGCTTCGGCGGGGGGGTGTCCTACAATGAGCAGTTCTTC. Its protein product is CASSFGGGVSYNEQFF.

V usage is TRBV11-3 and J usage is TRBJ2-5, with D possibly being TRBD2 (5 bases). Trimming cost V 6 bases and J 3 bases, with 11 bases left between them. The CDR3 is 13 residues long. Germline loops: CDR1 SGHNT, CDR2 YENEEA. CDR3 coding DNA: TGTGCCAGCAGTCCGTCCGGGGAAGAGACCCAGTACTTC. Protein product: CASSPSGEETQYF.

A few counts support this clone. The V call is TRBV10-1, the J call TRBJ1-1, with D possibly TRBD1 on 5 matching bases. Germline lookup yields CDR1 WNHNN and CDR2 SYGVQD (reference sequence). With 4 bases removed from V and 5 bases from J, the gap between germline ends came to 14 bases. The CDR3 runs to 14 residues. The CDR3 reads CASSGVLQGTEAFF. The CDR3 DNA sequence: TGCGCCAGCAGTGGGGTCCTCCAGGGAACTGAAGCTTTCTTT.

This chain uses TRBV4-2 with TRBJ1-1; D uncertain. Germline CDR1 and CDR2: LGHNA and YNFKEQ. This CDR3 comprises 15 residues. Trimming took off 0 bases at V and 0 bases at J, with 8 bases between the two ends. CDR3: CASSQDAVMNTEAFF. CDR3 DNA: TGTGCCAGCAGCCAAGATGCAGTAATGAACACTGAAGCTTTCTTT.

V is TRBV20-1 and J is TRBJ2-6; tentative D call: TRBD2 (5 bases). CDR3 length equals 18 residues. Germline V gene data show CDR1 as DFQATT and CDR2 as SNEGSKA (reference sequence). The V end lost 3 bases, the J end lost 0 bases, and 18 bases lay between the germline ends. The CDR3 DNA follows: TGCAGTGCTAGTTCCCCGCTAGGGAGAACCTCTGGGGCCAACGTCCTGACTTTC. It encodes CSASSPLGRTSGANVLTF.

The rearrangement links TRBV10-3 to TRBJ2-5; 15 bases match TRBD2. CDR3 length equals 15 residues. CDR1 ENHRY and CDR2 SYGVKD come from the germline V gene. V was pared by 10 bases and J by 4 bases, with 7 bases of the junction left unmatched. The CDR3 DNA is TGTGCCACCCGGACTAGCGGGGGGGGAAGAGAGACCCAGTACTTC. Translation: CATRTSGGGRETQYF.

This clone was seen a few times. The same CDR3 also results from other DNA sequences found in this sample. J is TRBJ2-5 and V is TRBV7-6; a possible D gene is TRBD1 (6 bases). The V and J ends lost 5 bases and 4 bases respectively, with 17 bases between them. Germline lookup yields CDR1 SGHVS and CDR2 FNYEAQ. The CDR3 runs to 15 residues. The CDR3 DNA reads TGTGCCAGCAGCGAAACCCAGGGGTTGGGAGAGACCCAGTACTTC. Its translation is CASSETQGLGETQYF.

The V call is TRBV5-8, the J call TRBJ1-2; 10 positions agree with TRBD1. Germline V CDR1 and CDR2: SGHTS, YDEGEE. The V segment lost 3 bases and the J segment 4 bases; nucleotides outside the gene matches: 6. This CDR3 comprises 15 residues. The CDR3 protein is CASSSRDRGSYGYTF. Written as DNA, the CDR3 is TGTGCCAGCAGCTCGCGGGACAGGGGAAGCTATGGCTACACCTTC.

The chain is built from TRBV5-8 and TRBJ1-4; a possible D gene is TRBD1 (5 bases). From germline, CDR1 is SGHTS and CDR2 YDEGEE. CDR3 length equals 13 residues. With 4 bases removed from V and 8 bases from J, the gap between germline ends came to 12 bases. The CDR3 loop reads CASSLARGEKLFF. The CDR3, as DNA: TGTGCCAGCAGCCTCGCGCGGGGGGAAAAACTGTTTTTT.

V and J are TRBV2 and TRBJ1-1; D is undetermined. This CDR3 is 15 amino acids long. The V gene's germline CDR1 is SNHLY and CDR2 FYNNEI. With 6 bases removed from V and 0 bases from J, the gap between germline ends came to 14 bases. The CDR3 sequence: CASREPGFMNTEAFF. Written as DNA, the CDR3 is TGTGCCAGCAGGGAACCGGGATTCATGAACACTGAAGCTTTCTTT.

V gene TRBV7-9 combines with J gene TRBJ1-4, with 7 bases fitting TRBD1. V shed 4 bases, J shed 5 bases, and the junction held 7 bases outside the gene matches. The CDR3 is made up of 15 amino acids. The germline V gene encodes CDR1 SEHNR and CDR2 FQNEAQ (reference sequence). CDR3 in DNA: TGTGCCAGCAGCTCGACAGGGCGCGCAAATGAAAAACTGTTTTTT. Protein sequence: CASSSTGRANEKLFF.

This chain uses TRBV7-9 with TRBJ2-1; 11 bases agree with TRBD2. The V and J ends lost 6 bases and 4 bases, in that order; junction bases with no gene match: 11. The length of the CDR3 is 17 residues. CDR1 and CDR2 (germline): SEHNR, FQNEAQ (reference sequence). In nucleotides, the CDR3 is TGTGCCAGCAGTTCAACTAGCGGGGGAAACCTTTACAATGAGCAGTTCTTC. Amino acids: CASSSTSGGNLYNEQFF.

The chain recombines TRBV10-2 with TRBJ2-7; no reliable D call. Trimming removed 0 bases from V and 6 bases from J, with 9 bases in between. CDR1 WSHSY and CDR2 SAAADI come from the germline V gene. The CDR3 has 13 residues. Here the CDR3 reads CASSESPVAEQYF. DNA of the CDR3: TGCGCCAGCAGTGAGTCGCCAGTAGCCGAGCAGTACTTC.

The V call is TRBV6-2 or TRBV6-3, the J call TRBJ2-4, with TRBD2 identical over 15 bases. The J segment lost 0 bases and the V segment lost 6 bases, leaving 15 bases of the junction unmatched. Germline V lookup: CDR1 MNHEY, CDR2 SVGEGT. The CDR3 is 21 residues long. The CDR3 DNA reads as TGTGCCAGCAGCACCCCTCTCGGGACTAGCGGGGGGTCCATAGCCAAAAACATTCAGTACTTC. Translated: CASSTPLGTSGGSIAKNIQYF.

V usage is TRBV21-1 and J usage is TRBJ1-2; the table's D gene call, TRBD1, was not cross checked with the DNA. TRBV21-1 is tagged as a pseudogene. This CDR3 spans 12 amino acids. CDR3 region: CASNTGGGGYTF. CDR3 sequence (DNA): TGTGCCAGCAATACAGGGGGGGGTGGCTACACCTTC.

This clone has more than one count but fewer than ten. The rearrangement uses TRBV5-1 and TRBJ2-2, with D perhaps matching TRBD1 (6 bases). The CDR3 is 15 amino acids. Germline CDR1 SGHRS, CDR2 YFSETQ. The V end was cut by 4 bases, the J end by 5 bases, with 15 bases between. As DNA, the CDR3 is TGCGCCAGCAGCCGGATGGGGGCGATGACCGGGGAGCTGTTTTTT. Its translation: CASSRMGAMTGELFF.

The chain combines TRBV5-1 with TRBJ2-2; possible D gene TRBD1, 5 bases. The V end was cut by 2 bases, the J end by 6 bases, with 20 bases between. CDR1 and CDR2 from the germline V gene are SGHRS and YFSETQ. The CDR3 has 17 residues. DNA for the CDR3: TGCGCCAGCAGCTTCTCTCCCGCAGGGAAAGTTGCCGGGGAGCTGTTTTTT. Amino acid sequence: CASSFSPAGKVAGELFF.

This clone was detected a few times. The chain links TRBV29-1 to TRBJ1-2; tentative D call: TRBD1 (5 bases). V gave up 7 bases and J gave up 4 bases, with 10 bases separating them. In germline, CDR1 is SQVTM, CDR2 ANQGSEA. This CDR3 has 11 amino acids. The CDR3 bases are TGCAGCGGAGGGGAGGGCTATGGCTACACCTTC. Translation: CSGGEGYGYTF.

The J gene is TRBJ1-3, the V gene TRBV4-2, with D hard to call. The germline gives CDR1 LGHNA, CDR2 YNFKEQ. V was pared by 0 bases and J by 2 bases, with 11 bases between. The CDR3 loop spans 16 amino acids. As DNA, the CDR3 is TGTGCCAGCAGCCAAGATGGCCCCGGGGCTGGAAACACCATATATTTT. Amino acids: CASSQDGPGAGNTIYF.

The chain links TRBV9 to TRBJ1-2, with 11 nucleotides matching TRBD1. The CDR3 loop spans 15 amino acids. With 0 bases clipped from V and 7 bases from J, the junction kept 5 bases outside the gene matches. The germline gives CDR1 SGDLS, CDR2 YYNGEE. The CDR3 loop reads CASSVGTGGQGGYTF. The CDR3 nucleotides read TGTGCCAGCAGCGTAGGGACAGGGGGCCAAGGTGGCTACACCTTC.

The chain couples TRBV18 to TRBJ2-1; 9 nucleotides line up with TRBD1. Germline V gene sequence: CDR1 KGHSH, CDR2 LQKENI. This CDR3 is 14 amino acids long. V dropped 3 bases and J dropped 8; count of bases not matched to a gene: 5. The CDR3 protein is CASSPGQGLDEQFF. CDR3 in DNA: TGTGCCAGCTCACCGGGACAGGGCTTGGATGAGCAGTTCTTC.

The CDR3 loop is CASSSWTSGNYNEQFF. The CDR3 DNA is TGTGCCAGCAGTTCCTGGACTAGCGGGAATTACAATGAGCAGTTCTTC. The rearrangement links TRBV27 to TRBJ2-1; TRBD2 matches at 12 bases. V gave up 4 bases and J gave up 4 bases; unmatched junction bases: 5. The germline V gene encodes CDR1 MNHEY and CDR2 SMNVEV (reference sequence). The CDR3 is 16 amino acids.